This T cell receptor beta chain was recorded in a study of shared clonotypes between healthy human individuals. Notes on the study in general: The study sampled only blood, and tissue repertoires likely differ. Relative to memory subsets, naive subsets generally showed larger estimated richness.

Naive CD8 cells, CD45RO-negative and positively selected for CCR7, excluded terminally differentiated effector memory CD45RA+ cells. Sequencing used immunoSEQ multiplex PCR; TCRdb keeps in-frame clones, though not all of them. The repertoire consists of hundreds of thousands of clones, with around 96% occurring once and the leading ten covering 0.11%. As to this clone: Its antigen is not known.

Trimming took off 6 bases at V and 0 bases at J, with 12 bases between the two ends. CDR3 length: 14 residues. CDR1 is SQVTM and CDR2 is ANQGSEA in the germline V gene. This TCR derives from a woman between 25 and 40 years old in good health. The chain employs TRBV29-1 and TRBJ1-5; D remains unclear. Input material: naive CD8+ T cells sorted from blood. CDR3 nucleotides: TGCAGCGTACCCACTGGGGATAGCAATCAGCCCCAGCATTTT. Translation: CSVPTGDSNQPQHF.